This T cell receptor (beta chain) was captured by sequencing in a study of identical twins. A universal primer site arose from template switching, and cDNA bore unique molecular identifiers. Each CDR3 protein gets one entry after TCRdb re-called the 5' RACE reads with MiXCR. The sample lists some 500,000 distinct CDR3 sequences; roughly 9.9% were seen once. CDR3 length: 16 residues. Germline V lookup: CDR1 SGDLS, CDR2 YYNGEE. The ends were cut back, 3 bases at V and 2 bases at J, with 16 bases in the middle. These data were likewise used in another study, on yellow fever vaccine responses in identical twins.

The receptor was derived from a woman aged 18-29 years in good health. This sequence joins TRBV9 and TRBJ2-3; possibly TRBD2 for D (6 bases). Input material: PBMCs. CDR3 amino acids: CASSEYGSGYTDTQYF. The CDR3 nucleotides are TGTGCCAGCAGCGAATATGGGAGCGGGTACACAGATACGCAGTATTTT.